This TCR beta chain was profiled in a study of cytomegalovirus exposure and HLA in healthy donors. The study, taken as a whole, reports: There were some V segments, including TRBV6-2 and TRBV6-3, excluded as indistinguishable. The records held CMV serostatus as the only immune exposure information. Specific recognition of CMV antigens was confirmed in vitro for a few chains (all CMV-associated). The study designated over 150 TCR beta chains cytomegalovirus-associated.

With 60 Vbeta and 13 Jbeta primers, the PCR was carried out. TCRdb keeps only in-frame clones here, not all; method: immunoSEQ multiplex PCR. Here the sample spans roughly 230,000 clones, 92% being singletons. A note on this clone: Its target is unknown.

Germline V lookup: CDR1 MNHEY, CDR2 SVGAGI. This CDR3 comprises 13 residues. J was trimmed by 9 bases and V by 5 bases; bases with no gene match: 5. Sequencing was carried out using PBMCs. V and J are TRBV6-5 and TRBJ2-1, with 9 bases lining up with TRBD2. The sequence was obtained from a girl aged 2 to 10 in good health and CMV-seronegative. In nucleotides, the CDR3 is TGTGCCAGCAGTCTTCTAGCGGGGAGTGAGCAGTTCTTC. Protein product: CASSLLAGSEQFF.